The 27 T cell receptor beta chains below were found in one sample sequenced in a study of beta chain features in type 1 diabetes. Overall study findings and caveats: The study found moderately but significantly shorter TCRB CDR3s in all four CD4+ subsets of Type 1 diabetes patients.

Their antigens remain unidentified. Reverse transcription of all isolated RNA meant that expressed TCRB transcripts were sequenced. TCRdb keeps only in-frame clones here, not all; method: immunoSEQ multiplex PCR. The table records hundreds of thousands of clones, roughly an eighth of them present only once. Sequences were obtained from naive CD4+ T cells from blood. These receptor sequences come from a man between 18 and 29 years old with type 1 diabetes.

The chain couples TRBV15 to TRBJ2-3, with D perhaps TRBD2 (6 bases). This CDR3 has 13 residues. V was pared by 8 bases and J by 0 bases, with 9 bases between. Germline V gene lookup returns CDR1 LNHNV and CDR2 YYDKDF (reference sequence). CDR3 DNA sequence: TGTGCCACCCGGACTACCAGCACAGATACGCAGTATTTT. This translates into CATRTTSTDTQYF.

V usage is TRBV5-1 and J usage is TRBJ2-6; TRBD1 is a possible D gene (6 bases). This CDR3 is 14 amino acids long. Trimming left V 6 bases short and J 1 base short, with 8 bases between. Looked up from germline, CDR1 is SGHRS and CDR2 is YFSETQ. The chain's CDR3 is CASTGVSGANVLTF. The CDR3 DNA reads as TGCGCCAGCACAGGGGTTTCTGGGGCCAACGTCCTGACTTTC.

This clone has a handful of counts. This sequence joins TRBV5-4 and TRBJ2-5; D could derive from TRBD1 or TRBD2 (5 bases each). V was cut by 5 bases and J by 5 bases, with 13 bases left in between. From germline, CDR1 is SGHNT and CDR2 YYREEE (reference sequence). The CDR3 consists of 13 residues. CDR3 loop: CASSGTVGETQYF. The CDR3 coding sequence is TGTGCCAGCAGTGGGACGGTCGGGGAGACCCAGTACTTC.

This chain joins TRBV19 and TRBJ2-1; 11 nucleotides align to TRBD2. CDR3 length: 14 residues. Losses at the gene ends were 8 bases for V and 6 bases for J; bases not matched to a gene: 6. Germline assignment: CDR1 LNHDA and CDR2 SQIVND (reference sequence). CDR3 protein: CASRGLAETNEQFF. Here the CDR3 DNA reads TGTGCCAGTCGGGGACTAGCGGAGACCAATGAGCAGTTCTTC.

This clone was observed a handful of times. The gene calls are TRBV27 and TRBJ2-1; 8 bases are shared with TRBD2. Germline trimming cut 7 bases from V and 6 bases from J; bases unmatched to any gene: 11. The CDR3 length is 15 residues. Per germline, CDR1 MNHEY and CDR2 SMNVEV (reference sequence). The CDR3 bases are TGTGCCAGCACCTCTTGGCTAGCGGGTGGCAATGAGCAGTTCTTC. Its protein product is CASTSWLAGGNEQFF.

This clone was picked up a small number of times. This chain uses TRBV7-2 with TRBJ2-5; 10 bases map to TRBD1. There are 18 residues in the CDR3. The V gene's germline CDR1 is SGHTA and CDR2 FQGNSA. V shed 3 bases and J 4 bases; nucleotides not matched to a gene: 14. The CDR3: CASSLGASTGGLGETQYF. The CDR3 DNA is TGTGCCAGCAGCTTGGGGGCCTCGACAGGGGGCCTGGGAGAGACCCAGTACTTC.

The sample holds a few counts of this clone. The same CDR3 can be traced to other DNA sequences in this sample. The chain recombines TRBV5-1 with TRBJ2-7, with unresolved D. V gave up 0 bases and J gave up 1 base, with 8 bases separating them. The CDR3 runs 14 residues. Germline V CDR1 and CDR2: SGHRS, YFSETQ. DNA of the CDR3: TGCGCCAGCAGCTTGGGGGTCAGTTCCTACGAGCAGTACTTC. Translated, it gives CASSLGVSSYEQYF.

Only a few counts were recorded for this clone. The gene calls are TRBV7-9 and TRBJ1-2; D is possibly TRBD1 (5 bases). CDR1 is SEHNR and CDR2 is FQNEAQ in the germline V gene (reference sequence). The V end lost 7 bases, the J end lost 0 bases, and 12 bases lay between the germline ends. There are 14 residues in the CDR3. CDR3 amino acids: CASTRDAANYGYTF. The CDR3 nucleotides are TGTGCCAGCACCCGGGACGCAGCTAACTATGGCTACACCTTC.

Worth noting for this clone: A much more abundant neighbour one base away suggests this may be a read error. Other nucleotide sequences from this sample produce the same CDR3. The CDR3 sequence: CASSFVTDTQYF. CDR3 nucleotide sequence: TGTGCCAGCAGCTTTGTCACAGATACGCAGTATTTT. The genes are TRBV7-9 and TRBJ2-3; D ambiguous. Trimming took 3 bases from V and 2 from J, leaving 3 bases between them. CDR3 length: 12 residues. Germline V gives CDR1 SEHNR, CDR2 FQNEAQ (reference sequence).

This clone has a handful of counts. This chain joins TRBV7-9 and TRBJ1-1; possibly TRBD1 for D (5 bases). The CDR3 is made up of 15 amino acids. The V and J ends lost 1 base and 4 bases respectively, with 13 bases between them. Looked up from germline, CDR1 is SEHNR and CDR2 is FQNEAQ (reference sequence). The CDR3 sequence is CASSLGQGVGTEAFF. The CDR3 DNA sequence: TGTGCCAGCAGCTTAGGTCAGGGTGTAGGCACTGAAGCTTTCTTT. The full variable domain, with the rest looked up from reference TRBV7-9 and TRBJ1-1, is DTGVSQNPRHKITKRGQNVTFRCDPISEHNRLYWYRQTLGQGPEFLTYFQNEAQLEKSRLLSDRFSAERPKGSFSTLEIQRTEQGDSAMYLCASSLGQGVGTEAFFGQGTRLTVV.

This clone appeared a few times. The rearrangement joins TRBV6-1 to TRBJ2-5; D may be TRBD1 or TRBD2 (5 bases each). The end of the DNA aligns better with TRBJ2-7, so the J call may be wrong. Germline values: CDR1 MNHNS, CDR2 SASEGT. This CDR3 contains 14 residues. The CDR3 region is CASSEGRDVHEQYF. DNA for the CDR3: TGTGCCAGCAGTGAAGGCAGGGACGTGCACGAGCAGTACTTC.

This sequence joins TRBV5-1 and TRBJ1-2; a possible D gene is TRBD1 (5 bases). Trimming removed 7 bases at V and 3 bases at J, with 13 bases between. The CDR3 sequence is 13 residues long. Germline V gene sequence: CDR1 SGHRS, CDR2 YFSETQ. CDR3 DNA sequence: TGCGCCAGCCGTCGGGGGGACGACTATGGCTACACCTTC. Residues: CASRRGDDYGYTF.

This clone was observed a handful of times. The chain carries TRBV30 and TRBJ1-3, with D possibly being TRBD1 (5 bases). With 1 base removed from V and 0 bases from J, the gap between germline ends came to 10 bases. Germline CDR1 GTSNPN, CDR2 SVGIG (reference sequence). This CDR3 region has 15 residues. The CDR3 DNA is TGTGCCTGGAGTGACGAGGGGATCTCTGGAAACACCATATATTTT. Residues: CAWSDEGISGNTIYF.

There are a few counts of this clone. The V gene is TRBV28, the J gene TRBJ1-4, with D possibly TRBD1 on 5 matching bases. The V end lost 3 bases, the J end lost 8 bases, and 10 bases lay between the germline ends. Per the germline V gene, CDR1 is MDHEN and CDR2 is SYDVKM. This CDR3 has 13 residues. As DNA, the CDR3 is TGTGCCAGCAGTTTCGTCAGGGCCGAAAAACTGTTTTTT. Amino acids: CASSFVRAEKLFF.

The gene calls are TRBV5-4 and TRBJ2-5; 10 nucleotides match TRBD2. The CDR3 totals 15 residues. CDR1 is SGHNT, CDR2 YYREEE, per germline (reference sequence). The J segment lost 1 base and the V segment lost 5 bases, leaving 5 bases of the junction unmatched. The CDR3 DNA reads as TGTGCCAGCAGGCCTAGCGGGGGAGCCCAAGAGACCCAGTACTTC. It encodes CASRPSGGAQETQYF.

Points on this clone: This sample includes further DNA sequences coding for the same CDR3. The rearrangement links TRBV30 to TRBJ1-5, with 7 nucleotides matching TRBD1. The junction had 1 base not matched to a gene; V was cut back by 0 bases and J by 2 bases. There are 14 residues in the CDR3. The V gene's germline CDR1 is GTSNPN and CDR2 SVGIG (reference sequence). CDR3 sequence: CAWSVTGGNQPQHF. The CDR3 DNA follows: TGTGCCTGGAGTGTAACAGGGGGCAATCAGCCCCAGCATTTT.

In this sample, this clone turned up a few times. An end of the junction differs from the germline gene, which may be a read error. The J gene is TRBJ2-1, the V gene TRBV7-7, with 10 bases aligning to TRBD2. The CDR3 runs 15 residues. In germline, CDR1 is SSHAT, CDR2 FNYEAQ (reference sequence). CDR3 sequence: CASSLSGRAGDEQFF. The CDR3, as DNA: TGTGCTAGCAGCCTAAGCGGGAGGGCCGGGGATGAGCAGTTCTTC.

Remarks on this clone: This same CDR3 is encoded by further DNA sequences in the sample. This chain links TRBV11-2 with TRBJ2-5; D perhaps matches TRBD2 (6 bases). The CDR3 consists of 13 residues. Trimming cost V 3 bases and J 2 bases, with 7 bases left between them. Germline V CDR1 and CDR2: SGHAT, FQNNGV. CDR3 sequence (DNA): TGTGCCAGCAGCTTGGGAGGTCAAGAGACCCAGTACTTC. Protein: CASSLGGQETQYF.

The CDR3 DNA sequence: TGTGCCAGCAGTTTAAAGGGGGGCGGAACAGATACGCAGTATTTT. Residues: CASSLKGGGTDTQYF. The J gene is TRBJ2-3, the V gene TRBV27; D is perhaps TRBD1 or TRBD2 (6 bases each). Per germline, CDR1 MNHEY and CDR2 SMNVEV (reference sequence). With 2 bases removed from V and 3 bases from J, the gap between germline ends came to 12 bases. This CDR3 is built from 15 residues.

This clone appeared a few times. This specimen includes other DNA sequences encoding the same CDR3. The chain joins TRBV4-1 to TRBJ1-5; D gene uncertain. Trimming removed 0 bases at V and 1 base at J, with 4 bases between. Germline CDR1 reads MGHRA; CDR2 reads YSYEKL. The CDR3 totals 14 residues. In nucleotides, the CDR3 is TGCGCCAGCAGCCAAGATCCCAGCAATCAGCCCCAGCATTTT. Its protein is CASSQDPSNQPQHF.

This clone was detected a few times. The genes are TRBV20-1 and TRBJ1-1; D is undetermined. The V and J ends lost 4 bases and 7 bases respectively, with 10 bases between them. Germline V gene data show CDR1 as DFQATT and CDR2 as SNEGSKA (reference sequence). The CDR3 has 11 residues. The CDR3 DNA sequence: TGCAGTGCTACTCGGGTGGTTGAAGCTTTCTTT. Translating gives CSATRVVEAFF.

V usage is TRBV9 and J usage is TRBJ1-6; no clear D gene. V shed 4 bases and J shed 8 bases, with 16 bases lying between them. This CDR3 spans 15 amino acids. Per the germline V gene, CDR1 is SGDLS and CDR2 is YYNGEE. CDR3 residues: CASSSSGVGYSPLHF. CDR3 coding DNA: TGTGCCAGCAGCTCCTCGGGCGTGGGTTATTCACCCCTCCACTTT.

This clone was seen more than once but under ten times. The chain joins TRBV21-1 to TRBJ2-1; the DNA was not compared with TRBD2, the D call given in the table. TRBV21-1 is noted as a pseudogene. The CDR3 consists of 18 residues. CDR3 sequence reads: CASPLNTPNGETYNEQFF. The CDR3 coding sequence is TGTGCCAGCCCACTAAATACCCCGAACGGGGAAACCTACAATGAGCAGTTCTTC.

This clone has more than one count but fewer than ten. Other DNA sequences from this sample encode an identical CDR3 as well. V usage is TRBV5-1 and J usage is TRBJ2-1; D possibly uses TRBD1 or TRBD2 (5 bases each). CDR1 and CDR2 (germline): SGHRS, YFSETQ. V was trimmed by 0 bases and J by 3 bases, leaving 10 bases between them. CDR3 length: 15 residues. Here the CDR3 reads CASSLGGTDYNEQFF. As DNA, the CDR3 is TGCGCCAGCAGCTTGGGGGGGACGGACTACAATGAGCAGTTCTTC.

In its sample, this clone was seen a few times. The CDR3 nucleotides read TGTGCCAGCAGCTCCATCGGGACTCGGGGCACTGAAGCTTTCTTT. As protein: CASSSIGTRGTEAFF. The genes are TRBV5-4 and TRBJ1-1; D perhaps matches TRBD1 (5 bases). The CDR3 contains 15 residues. Germline lookup yields CDR1 SGHNT and CDR2 YYREEE (reference sequence). V lost 3 bases and J lost 4, with 16 bases in between.

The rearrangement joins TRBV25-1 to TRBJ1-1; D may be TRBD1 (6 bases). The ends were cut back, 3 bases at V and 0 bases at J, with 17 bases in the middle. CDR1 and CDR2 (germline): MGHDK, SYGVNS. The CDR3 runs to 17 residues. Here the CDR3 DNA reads TGTGCCAGCAGTGATCTCGGACGGGACACCCTGAACACTGAAGCTTTCTTT. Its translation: CASSDLGRDTLNTEAFF.

The CDR3 loop reads CASSVGTGNKAAQYF. The CDR3 DNA reads as TGCGCCAGCAGCGTCGGGACAGGGAATAAGGCGGCCCAGTACTTC. The J gene is TRBJ2-5, the V gene TRBV5-1, with TRBD1 matching over 9 bases. After removal of 4 bases from V and 9 bases from J, the junction contained 13 bases not matched to a gene. CDR1 is SGHRS, CDR2 YFSETQ, per germline. CDR3 length: 15 amino acids.